The 13 T cell receptor beta chains below come from one sample, sequenced in a study of blood T cell repertoires in COVID-19. Repertoires were generated with immunoSEQ multiplex PCR, while TCRdb's copy carries only in-frame clones and drops some. The sample records roughly 270,000 clones, approximately 85% being singletons. Input material: peripheral blood. The receptors stem from a man aged 50-60 years with active or convalescent COVID-19.

The rearrangement uses TRBV7-9 and TRBJ2-2, with D possibly TRBD1 on 6 matching bases. The CDR3 is 15 amino acids. Trimming removed 5 bases at V and 7 bases at J, with 17 bases between. Looked up from germline, CDR1 is SEHNR and CDR2 is FQNEAQ (reference sequence). The CDR3 coding sequence is TGTGCCAGCAGCGAGGGACAAGTTACAAGCGGGGAGCTGTTTTTT. Translating it yields CASSEGQVTSGELFF.

The chain combines TRBV13 with TRBJ2-2; D might be TRBD2 (5 bases). Germline assignment: CDR1 PRHDT and CDR2 FYEKMQ (reference sequence). V was clipped by 1 base and J by 4 bases, with 10 bases between them. This CDR3 has 15 amino acids. CDR3 in amino acids: CASSLVGVGTGELFF. In DNA, the CDR3 is TGTGCCAGCAGCTTAGTGGGAGTTGGCACCGGGGAGCTGTTTTTT.

The genes are TRBV6-4 and TRBJ2-2, with TRBD1 matching over 9 bases. This CDR3 is 16 amino acids long. V was pared by 6 bases and J by 7 bases, with 12 bases of the junction left unmatched. Looked up from germline, CDR1 is MRHNA and CDR2 is SNTAGT. CDR3 DNA: TGTGCCAGCAGCGGGGACAGGGCCTCTGGGGGCGGGGAGCTGTTTTTT. Its protein product is CASSGDRASGGGELFF.

A few counts support this clone. The rearrangement links TRBV20-1 to TRBJ2-5, with TRBD2 identical over 15 bases. V gave up 5 bases and J gave up 4 bases; unmatched junction bases: 8. The germline gives CDR1 DFQATT, CDR2 SNEGSKA (reference sequence). The CDR3 loop spans 16 amino acids. The chain's CDR3 is CSAGARGLAGGETQYF. Written as DNA, the CDR3 is TGCAGTGCTGGTGCGCGGGGACTAGCGGGGGGAGAGACCCAGTACTTC.

V is TRBV5-8 and J is TRBJ2-7; D gene ambiguous. Germline CDR1 SGHTS, CDR2 YDEGEE. Trimming removed 1 base at V and 2 bases at J, with 19 bases between. CDR3 size: 17 residues. In DNA, the CDR3 is TGTGCCAGCAGCTTGAATGTTAGACAAACTTTTACCTACGAGCAGTACTTC. This translates into CASSLNVRQTFTYEQYF.

In this sample, this clone turned up once. V usage is TRBV6-5 and J usage is TRBJ2-1; 7 bases are a match to TRBD1. CDR3 size: 15 residues. Germline V gene lookup returns CDR1 MNHEY and CDR2 SVGAGI. V lost 6 bases to trimming and J lost 7 bases; unmatched junction nucleotides: 12. DNA for the CDR3: TGTGCCAGCAGCCTCACCCCGGACAGGCGGAATGAGCAGTTCTTC. Its protein product is CASSLTPDRRNEQFF.

This chain uses TRBV2 with TRBJ1-5; 9 nucleotides match TRBD1. The J segment lost 7 bases and the V segment lost 6 bases, leaving 10 bases of the junction unmatched. The CDR3 extends over 15 amino acids. Germline lookup yields CDR1 SNHLY and CDR2 FYNNEI. The CDR3 bases are TGTGCCAGCAGCGCACAGGGGGCGTTAGGACAGCCCCAGCATTTT. It specifies CASSAQGALGQPQHF.

The rearrangement links TRBV24-1 to TRBJ2-7; TRBD1 agrees at 8 bases. The ends lost 3 bases at V and 6 bases at J; junction bases unmatched: 12. CDR3 length: 16 residues. Germline assignment: CDR1 KGHDR and CDR2 SFDVKD. The DNA of the CDR3 is TGTGCCACCAGTGATAGTAGGTCAGGGGGCTCGGGCGAGCAGTACTTC. Translation: CATSDSRSGGSGEQYF.

The CDR3 sequence: CASKGQGVLSTNEKLFF. The CDR3 nucleotides are TGCGCCAGCAAGGGACAGGGGGTTTTATCAACTAATGAAAAACTGTTTTTT. This chain links TRBV23-1 with TRBJ1-4, with 11 bases aligning to TRBD1. TRBV23-1 is an open reading frame, and its role is uncertain. Trimming removed 7 bases from V and 0 bases from J; junction bases left unmatched: 7. The CDR3 length is 17 residues.

The chain employs TRBV5-1 and TRBJ1-1; 10 bases match TRBD1. The CDR3 spans 16 residues. Trimming at V came to 3 bases and at J to 1 base, leaving 6 bases not matched to a gene. Looked up from germline, CDR1 is SGHRS and CDR2 is YFSETQ. This CDR3 reads CASSSSGTGANTEAFF. DNA of the CDR3: TGCGCCAGCAGCTCCTCCGGGACAGGGGCGAACACTGAAGCTTTCTTT. Complete variable domain (other parts from reference TRBV5-1 and TRBJ1-1): KAGVTQTPRYLIKTRGQQVTLSCSPISGHRSVSWYQQTPGQGLQFLFEYFSETQRNKGNFPGRFSGRQFSNSRSEMNVSTLELGDSALYLCASSSSGTGANTEAFFGQGTRLTVV.

The rearrangement links TRBV5-1 to TRBJ1-6, with D perhaps TRBD1 (5 bases). The germline V and J ends were trimmed by 1 base and 5 bases, with 10 bases remaining between them. The CDR3 runs to 15 residues. Looked up from germline, CDR1 is SGHRS and CDR2 is YFSETQ. The CDR3 DNA reads TGCGCCAGCAGCTTGCGGGGGAGAGATAATTCACCCCTCCACTTT. Residues: CASSLRGRDNSPLHF. The whole variable domain, filled in from reference TRBV5-1 and TRBJ1-6, reads KAGVTQTPRYLIKTRGQQVTLSCSPISGHRSVSWYQQTPGQGLQFLFEYFSETQRNKGNFPGRFSGRQFSNSRSEMNVSTLELGDSALYLCASSLRGRDNSPLHFGNGTRLTVT.

V is TRBV18 and J is TRBJ1-1; D ambiguous. The germline V gene has CDR1 KGHSH and CDR2 LQKENI. The CDR3 consists of 15 residues. The V and J ends lost 1 base and 0 bases respectively, with 9 bases between them. The CDR3 DNA sequence: TGTGCCAGCTCACCACTCGCGGACTTGAACACTGAAGCTTTCTTT. Translation: CASSPLADLNTEAFF.

The chain joins TRBV3-1 (or the pseudogene TRBV3-2) to TRBJ1-2; D remains ambiguous. CDR3 size: 15 residues. The germline CDR1 and CDR2 sequences are LGHDT and YNNKEL (reference sequence). Deletions cut 2 bases from V and 6 bases from J, with 16 bases between. CDR3 DNA sequence: TGTGCCAGCAGCCAATATCGGGGTGCGTCGGATGGCTACACCTTC. This codes for CASSQYRGASDGYTF.